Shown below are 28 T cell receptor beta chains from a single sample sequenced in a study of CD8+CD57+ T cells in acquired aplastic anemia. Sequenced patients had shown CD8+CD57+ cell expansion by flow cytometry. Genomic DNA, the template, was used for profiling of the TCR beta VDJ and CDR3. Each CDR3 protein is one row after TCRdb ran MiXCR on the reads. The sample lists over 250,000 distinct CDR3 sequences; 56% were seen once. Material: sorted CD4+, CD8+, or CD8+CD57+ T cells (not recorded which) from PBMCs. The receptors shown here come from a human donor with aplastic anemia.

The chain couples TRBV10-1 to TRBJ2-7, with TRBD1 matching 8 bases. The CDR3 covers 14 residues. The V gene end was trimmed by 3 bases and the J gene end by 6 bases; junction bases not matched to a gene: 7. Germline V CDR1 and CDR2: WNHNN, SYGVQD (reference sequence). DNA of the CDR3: TGCGCCAGCAGTGACAGTCAGGGGGCATTCGAGCAGTACTTC. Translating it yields CASSDSQGAFEQYF.

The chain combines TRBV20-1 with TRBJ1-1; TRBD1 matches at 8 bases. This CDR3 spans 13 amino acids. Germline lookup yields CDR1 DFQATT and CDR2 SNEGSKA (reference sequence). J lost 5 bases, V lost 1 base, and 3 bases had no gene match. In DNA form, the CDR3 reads TGCAGTGCTAGAGGGAACAGGGGGACTGAAGCTTTCTTT. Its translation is CSARGNRGTEAFF.

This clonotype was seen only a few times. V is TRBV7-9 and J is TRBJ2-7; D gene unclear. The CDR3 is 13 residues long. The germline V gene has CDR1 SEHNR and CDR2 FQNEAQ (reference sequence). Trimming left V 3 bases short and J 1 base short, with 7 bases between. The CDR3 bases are TGTGCCAGCAGCTTGAGCGAATCCTACGAGCAGTACTTC. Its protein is CASSLSESYEQYF.

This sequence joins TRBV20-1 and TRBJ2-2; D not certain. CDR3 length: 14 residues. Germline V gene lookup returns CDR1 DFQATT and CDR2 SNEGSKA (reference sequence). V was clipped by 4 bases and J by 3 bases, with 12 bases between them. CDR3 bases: TGCAGTGCTACCAAGGGCATCTACACCGGGGAGCTGTTTTTT. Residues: CSATKGIYTGELFF.

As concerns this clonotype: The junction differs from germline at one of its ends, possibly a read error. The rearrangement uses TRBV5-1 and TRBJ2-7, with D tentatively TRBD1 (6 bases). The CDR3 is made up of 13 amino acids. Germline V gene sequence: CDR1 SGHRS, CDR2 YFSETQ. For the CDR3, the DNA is TGCGCCAGCAGCTCCAGGGGACCCTACGAGCATTACTTC. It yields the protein CASSSRGPYEHYF.

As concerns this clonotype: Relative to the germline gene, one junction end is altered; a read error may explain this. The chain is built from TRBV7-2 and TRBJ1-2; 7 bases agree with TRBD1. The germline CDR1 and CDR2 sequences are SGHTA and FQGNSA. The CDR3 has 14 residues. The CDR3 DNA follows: TGTGCCAGCAGCCTGGGGACAGCAAACTCTGGCTACACCTTC. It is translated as CASSLGTANSGYTF.

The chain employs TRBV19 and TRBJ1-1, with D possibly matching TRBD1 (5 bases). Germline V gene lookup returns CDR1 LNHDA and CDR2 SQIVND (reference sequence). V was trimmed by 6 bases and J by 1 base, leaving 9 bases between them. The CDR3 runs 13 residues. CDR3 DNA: TGTGCCAGTAGCGACAGAGCGAACACTGAAGCTTTCTTT. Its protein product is CASSDRANTEAFF.

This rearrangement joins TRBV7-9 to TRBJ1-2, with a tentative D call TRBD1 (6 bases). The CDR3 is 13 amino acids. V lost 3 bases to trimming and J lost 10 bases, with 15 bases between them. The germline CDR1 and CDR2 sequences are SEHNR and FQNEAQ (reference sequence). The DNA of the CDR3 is TGTGCCAGCAGCTTTATGGACAGCCCCTCCTACACCTTC. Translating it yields CASSFMDSPSYTF.

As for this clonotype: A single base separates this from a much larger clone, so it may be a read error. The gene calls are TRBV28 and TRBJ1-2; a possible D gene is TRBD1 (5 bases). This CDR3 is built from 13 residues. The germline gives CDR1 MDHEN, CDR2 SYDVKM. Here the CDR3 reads CASSSGTYYGYIF. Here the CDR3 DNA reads TGTGCCAGCAGTTCCGGGACTTACTATGGCTACATCTTC.

Written as DNA, the CDR3 is TGCAGCGTTGAAGCCTGGCGGACAGGGCGTTCGGGCGGCTCCTACAATGAGCAGTTCTTC. Its protein is CSVEAWRTGRSGGSYNEQFF. J is TRBJ2-1 and V is TRBV29-1; the match to TRBD1 covers 8 bases. Germline CDR1 and CDR2: SQVTM and ANQGSEA. The CDR3 length is 20 residues. Trimming took 1 base from V and 0 from J; bases not matched to a gene: 17.

The CDR3 DNA follows: TGCGCCAGCAGTAGTGGCGGGCCCTCTGGGGCCAACGTCCTGACTTTC. Residues: CASSSGGPSGANVLTF. This chain connects TRBV10-1 to TRBJ2-6; the D gene is possibly TRBD2 (5 bases). The CDR3 has 16 residues. Trimming stripped 5 bases from V and 0 bases from J, with 11 bases between. Germline CDR1 and CDR2: WNHNN and SYGVQD (reference sequence).

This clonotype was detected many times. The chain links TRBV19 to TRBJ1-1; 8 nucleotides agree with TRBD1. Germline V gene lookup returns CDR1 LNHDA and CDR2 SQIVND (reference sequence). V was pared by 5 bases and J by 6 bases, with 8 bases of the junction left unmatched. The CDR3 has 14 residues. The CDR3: CASSSDRGVAEAFF. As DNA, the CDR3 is TGTGCCAGTAGTTCCGACAGGGGTGTCGCTGAAGCTTTCTTT.

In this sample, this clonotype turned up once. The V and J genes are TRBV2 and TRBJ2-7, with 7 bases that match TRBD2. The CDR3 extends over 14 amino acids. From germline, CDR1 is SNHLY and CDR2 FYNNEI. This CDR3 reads CARDSSGFTYEQYF. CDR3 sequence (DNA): TGTGCTAGAGATAGTAGCGGGTTCACCTACGAGCAGTACTTC.

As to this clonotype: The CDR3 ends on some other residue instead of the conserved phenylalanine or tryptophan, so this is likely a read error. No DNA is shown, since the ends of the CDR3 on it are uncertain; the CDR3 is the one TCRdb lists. This chain's CDR3 is CASSWVECPPHL. The chain has TRBV5-6 and TRBJ1-6. Germline CDR1 and CDR2: SGHDT and YYEEEE. Including both end residues, the CDR3 is 12 amino acids long.

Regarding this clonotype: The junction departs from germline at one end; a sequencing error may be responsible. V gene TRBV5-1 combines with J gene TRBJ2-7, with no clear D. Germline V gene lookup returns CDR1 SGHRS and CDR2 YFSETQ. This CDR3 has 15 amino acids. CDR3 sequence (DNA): TGTGCCAGTAGTAACACCCATTTAAGCTCCTACGAGCAGTACTTC. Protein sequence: CASSNTHLSSYEQYF.

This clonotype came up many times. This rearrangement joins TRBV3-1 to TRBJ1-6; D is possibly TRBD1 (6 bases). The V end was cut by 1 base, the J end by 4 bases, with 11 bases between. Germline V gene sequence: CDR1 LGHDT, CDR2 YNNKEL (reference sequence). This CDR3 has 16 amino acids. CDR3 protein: CASSQVGGRYNSPLHF. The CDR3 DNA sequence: TGTGCCAGCAGCCAAGTAGGGGGACGTTATAATTCACCCCTCCACTTT.

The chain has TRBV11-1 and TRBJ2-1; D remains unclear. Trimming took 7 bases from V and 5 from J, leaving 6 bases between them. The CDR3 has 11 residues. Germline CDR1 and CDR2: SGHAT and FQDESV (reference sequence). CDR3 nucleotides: TGTGCCAGCACGAACGACAATGAGCAGTTCTTC. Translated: CASTNDNEQFF.

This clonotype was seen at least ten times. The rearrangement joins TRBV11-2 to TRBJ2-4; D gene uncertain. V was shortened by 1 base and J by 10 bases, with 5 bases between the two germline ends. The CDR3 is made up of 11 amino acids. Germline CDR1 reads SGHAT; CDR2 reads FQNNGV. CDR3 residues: CASSLGWIQYF. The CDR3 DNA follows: TGTGCCAGCAGCTTAGGGTGGATTCAGTACTTC.

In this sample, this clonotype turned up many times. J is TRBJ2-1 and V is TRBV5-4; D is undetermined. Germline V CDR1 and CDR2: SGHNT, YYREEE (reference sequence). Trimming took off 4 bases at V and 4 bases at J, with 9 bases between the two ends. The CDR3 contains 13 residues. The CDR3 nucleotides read TGTGCCAGCAGCGCCGTAGGATACAATGAGCAGTTCTTC. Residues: CASSAVGYNEQFF.

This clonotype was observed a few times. CDR3 coding DNA: TGTGCCAGCAGTGAAGACAAGGCGAACACCGGGGAGCTGTTTTTT. This gives the protein CASSEDKANTGELFF. V and J are TRBV2 and TRBJ2-2, with no clear D. Germline assignment: CDR1 SNHLY and CDR2 FYNNEI. CDR3 size: 15 residues. The V gene lost 1 base and the J gene lost 0 bases, with 6 bases spanning the gap.

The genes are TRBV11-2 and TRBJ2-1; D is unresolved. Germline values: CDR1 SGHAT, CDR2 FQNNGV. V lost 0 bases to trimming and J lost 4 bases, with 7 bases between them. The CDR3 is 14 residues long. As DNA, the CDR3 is TGTGCCAGCAGCTTAGAGCCTCTATACAATGAGCAGTTCTTC. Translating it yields CASSLEPLYNEQFF.

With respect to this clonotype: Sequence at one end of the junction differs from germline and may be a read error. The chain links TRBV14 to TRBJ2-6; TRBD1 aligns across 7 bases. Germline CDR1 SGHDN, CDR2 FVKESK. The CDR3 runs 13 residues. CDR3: CASSLLQGTAEAF. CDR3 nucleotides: TGTGCCAGCAGCCTCCTACAGGGGACGGCTGAAGCTTTC.

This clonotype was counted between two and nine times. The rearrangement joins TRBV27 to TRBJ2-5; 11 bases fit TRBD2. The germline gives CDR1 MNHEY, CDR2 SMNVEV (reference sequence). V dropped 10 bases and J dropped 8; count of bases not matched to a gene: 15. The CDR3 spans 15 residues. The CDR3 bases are TGTGCCACCCCGGGACTAGCGGTCCGAGAGGGAACCCAGTACTTC. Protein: CATPGLAVREGTQYF.

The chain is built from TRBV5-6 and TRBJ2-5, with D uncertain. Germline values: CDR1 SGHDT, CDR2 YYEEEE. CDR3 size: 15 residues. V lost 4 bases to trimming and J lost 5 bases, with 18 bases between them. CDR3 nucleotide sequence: TGTGCCAGCAGCCAACTTTGGACCCGATCGGAGACCCAGTACTTC. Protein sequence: CASSQLWTRSETQYF. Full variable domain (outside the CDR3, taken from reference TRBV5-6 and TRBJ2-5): DAGVTQSPTHLIKTRGQQVTLRCSPKSGHDTVSWYQQALGQGPQFIFQYYEEEERQRGNFPDRFSGHQFPNYSSELNVNALLLGDSALYLCASSQLWTRSETQYFGPGTRLLVL.

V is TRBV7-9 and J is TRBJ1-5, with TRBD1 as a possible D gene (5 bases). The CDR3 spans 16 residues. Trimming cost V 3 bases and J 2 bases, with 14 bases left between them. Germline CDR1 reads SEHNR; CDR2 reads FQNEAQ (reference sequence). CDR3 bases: TGTGCCAGCAGCTTGGCCGGGGACGTTGGCAATCAGCCCCAGCATTTT. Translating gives CASSLAGDVGNQPQHF.

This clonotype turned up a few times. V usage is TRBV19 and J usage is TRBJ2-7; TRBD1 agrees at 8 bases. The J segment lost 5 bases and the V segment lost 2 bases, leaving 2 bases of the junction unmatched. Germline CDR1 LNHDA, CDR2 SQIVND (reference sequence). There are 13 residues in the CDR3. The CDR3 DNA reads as TGTGCCAGTAGTATACAGGGGGCCGACGAGCAGTACTTC. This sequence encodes CASSIQGADEQYF.

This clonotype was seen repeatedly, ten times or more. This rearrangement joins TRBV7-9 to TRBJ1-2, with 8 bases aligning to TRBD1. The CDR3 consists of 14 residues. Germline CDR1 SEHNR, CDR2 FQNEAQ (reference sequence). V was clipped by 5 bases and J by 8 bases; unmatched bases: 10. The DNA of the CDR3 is TGTGCCAGCAGCCCTGGGCAGGGGGCGGAAGGCTACACCTTC. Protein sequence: CASSPGQGAEGYTF.

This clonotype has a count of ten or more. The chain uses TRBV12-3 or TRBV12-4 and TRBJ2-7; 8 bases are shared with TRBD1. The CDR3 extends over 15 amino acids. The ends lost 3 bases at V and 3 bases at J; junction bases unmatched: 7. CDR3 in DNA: TGTGCCAGCAGTTTCGCGGACAGGGTAGTCTACGAGCAGTACTTC. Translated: CASSFADRVVYEQYF.